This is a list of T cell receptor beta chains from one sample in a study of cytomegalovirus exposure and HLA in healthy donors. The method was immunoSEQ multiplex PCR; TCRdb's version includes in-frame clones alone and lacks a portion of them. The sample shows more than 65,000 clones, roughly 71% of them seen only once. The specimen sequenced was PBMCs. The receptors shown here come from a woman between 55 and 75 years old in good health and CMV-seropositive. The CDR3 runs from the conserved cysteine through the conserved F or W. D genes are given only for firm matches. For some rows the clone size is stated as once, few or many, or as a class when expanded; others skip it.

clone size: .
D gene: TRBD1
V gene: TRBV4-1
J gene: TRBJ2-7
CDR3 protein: CASSHPTGTGYEQYF
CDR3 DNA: TGCGCCAGCAGCCACCCGACAGGGACCGGCTACGAGCAGTACTTC

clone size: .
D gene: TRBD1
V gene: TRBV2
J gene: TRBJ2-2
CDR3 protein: CASTGQGANTGELFF
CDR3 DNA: TGTGCCAGCACTGGACAGGGGGCCAACACCGGGGAGCTGTTTTTT

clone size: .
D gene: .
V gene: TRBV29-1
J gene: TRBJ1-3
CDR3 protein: CSVAFSGNTIYF
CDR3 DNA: TGCAGCGTTGCCTTCTCTGGAAACACCATATATTTT

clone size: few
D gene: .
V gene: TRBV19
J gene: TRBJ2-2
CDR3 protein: CASSPTPDTGELFF
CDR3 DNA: TGTGCCAGTAGTCCTACTCCCGACACCGGGGAGCTGTTTTTT

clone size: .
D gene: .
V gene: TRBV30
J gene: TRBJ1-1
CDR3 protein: CAWSWDTKNSEAFF
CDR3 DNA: TGTGCCTGGAGTTGGGACACCAAAAACTCTGAAGCTTTCTTT

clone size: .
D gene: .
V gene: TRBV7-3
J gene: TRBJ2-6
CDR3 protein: CASSGRGPVAGANVLTF
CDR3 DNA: TGTGCCAGCAGCGGGCGGGGACCTGTGGCTGGGGCCAACGTCCTGACTTTC

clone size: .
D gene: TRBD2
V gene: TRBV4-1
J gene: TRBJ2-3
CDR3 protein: CASRRNEPTGGSTDTQYF
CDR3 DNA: TGCGCCAGCAGGCGCAACGAACCGACGGGGGGTAGCACAGATACGCAGTATTTT

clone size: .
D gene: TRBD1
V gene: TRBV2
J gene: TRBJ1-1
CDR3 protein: CASRGGHEAFF
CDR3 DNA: TGTGCCAGCAGAGGGGGCCATGAAGCTTTCTTT

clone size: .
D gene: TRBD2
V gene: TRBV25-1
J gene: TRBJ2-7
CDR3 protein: CASSDPGGYEQYF
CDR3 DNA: TGTGCCAGCAGTGACCCGGGAGGATACGAGCAGTACTTC

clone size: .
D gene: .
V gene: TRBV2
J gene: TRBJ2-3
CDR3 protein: CASMGESTDTQYF
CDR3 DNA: TGTGCCAGCATGGGAGAGAGCACAGATACGCAGTATTTT

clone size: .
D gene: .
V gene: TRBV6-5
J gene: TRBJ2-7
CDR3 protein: CASSSPQGPYEQYF
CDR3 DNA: TGTGCCAGCAGTTCCCCGCAGGGGCCCTACGAGCAGTACTTC

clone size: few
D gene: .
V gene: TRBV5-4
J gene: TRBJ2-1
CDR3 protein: CASSLQGGGEQFF
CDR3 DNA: TGTGCCAGCAGCCTGCAGGGAGGGGGTGAGCAGTTCTTC

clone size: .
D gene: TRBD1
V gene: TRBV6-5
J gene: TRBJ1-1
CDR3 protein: CASSYRGLNTEAFF
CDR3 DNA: TGTGCCAGCAGTTACAGGGGGCTAAACACTGAAGCTTTCTTT